This TCR beta chain comes out of a study of low-dose radiotherapy and immunotherapy resistance in tumors. As for the study in general: Cohort 1 was given 0.5 Gy fractions every 2 weeks, 6.5 Gy in total. Ipilimumab 1 mg/kg every six weeks, together with nivolumab 240 mg every two weeks, was given intravenously to patients.

First-strand cDNA relied on TRAV- and TRBV-specific primers spanning alpha and beta chains. Amplification of TCRs used a constant-region primer and V-primer adapter for around 19 PCR cycles. MiXCR, applied by TCRdb to the reads, yields one record per CDR3 protein. The sample includes 65,000 to 95,000 distinct CDR3 sequences, 15% to 20% seen only once; the top ten take 4.5% to 7.5%. Time point noted: before trial treatment. From germline, CDR1 is MDHEN and CDR2 SYDVKM. This CDR3 is built from 12 residues. V was shortened by 5 bases and J by 6 bases, with 9 bases between the two germline ends. This clonotype was recorded many times.

Here the sequenced sample was PBMCs, taken before treatment. The chain has TRBV28 and TRBJ2-3; D gene unclear. The receptor comes from a male donor with prostate cancer. Here the CDR3 reads CASSPTLDTQYF. DNA for the CDR3: TGTGCCAGCAGTCCCACTCTGGATACGCAGTATTTT.